This passage covers 23 T cell receptor beta chains from one sample sequenced in a study of shared clonotypes between healthy human individuals. Clones were read by immunoSEQ multiplex PCR, and TCRdb kept only the in-frame ones, dropping some. Here the sample spans under 600,000 clones, approximately 97% being singletons. The sample was naive CD4+ T cells sorted from blood. Sample subset: CD45RA+ positively selected. Every receptor here comes from a woman in her thirties in good health.

The V and J genes are TRBV7-9 and TRBJ1-2; D unresolved. The germline V gene has CDR1 SEHNR and CDR2 FQNEAQ (reference sequence). The CDR3 is made up of 11 amino acids. V lost 10 bases, J lost 7 bases, and 13 bases lay in between. The DNA of the CDR3 is TGTGCCACAGCAGTCGGCAGTGGCTACACCTTC. As protein: CATAVGSGYTF.

The genes are TRBV28 and TRBJ2-7; D is unresolved. Trimming shortened V by 6 bases and J by 2 bases, and 8 bases separated the two germline ends. The germline CDR1 and CDR2 sequences are MDHEN and SYDVKM. The CDR3 length is 12 residues. This CDR3 is CASSHGAYEQYF. CDR3 DNA: TGTGCCAGCAGCCACGGAGCCTACGAGCAGTACTTC.

The rearrangement joins TRBV19 to TRBJ2-2; unclear D gene. From germline, CDR1 is LNHDA and CDR2 SQIVND (reference sequence). V was pared by 3 bases and J by 1 base, with 6 bases between. This CDR3 comprises 14 residues. CDR3 DNA sequence: TGTGCCAGTAGTATCTGGGGGAACACCGGGGAGCTGTTTTTT. Protein: CASSIWGNTGELFF.

The chain is built from TRBV9 and TRBJ1-4, with no clear D. Germline-derived CDR1 and CDR2 are SGDLS and YYNGEE. The CDR3 length is 14 residues. V was shortened by 0 bases and J by 6 bases, with 9 bases between the two germline ends. The CDR3 protein is CASSVGSGYEKLFF. CDR3 in DNA: TGTGCCAGCAGCGTAGGTTCCGGGTATGAAAAACTGTTTTTT. The whole variable domain, remainder taken from reference TRBV9 and TRBJ1-4, is DSGVTQTPKHLITATGQRVTLRCSPRSGDLSVYWYQQSLDQGLQFLIQYYNGEERAKGNILERFSAQQFPDLHSELNLSSLELGDSALYFCASSVGSGYEKLFFGSGTQLSVL.

V is TRBV19 and J is TRBJ2-5; 8 positions match TRBD2. Judging by the DNA end, TRBJ2-7 fits better; the J call may be wrong. The germline V gene has CDR1 LNHDA and CDR2 SQIVND (reference sequence). The length of the CDR3 is 16 residues. CDR3 loop: CASSPLAGGVRDEQYF. Here the CDR3 DNA reads TGTGCCAGTAGTCCACTGGCGGGGGGAGTACGGGACGAGCAGTACTTC.

The V call is TRBV2, the J call TRBJ1-5; D may be TRBD1 (6 bases). The ends were cut back, 7 bases at V and 7 bases at J, with 20 bases in the middle. This CDR3 contains 15 residues. Germline V gives CDR1 SNHLY, CDR2 FYNNEI. The CDR3 DNA sequence: TGTGCCAGCACCTTCGGACAGAAGGCTGGCCAGCCCCAGCATTTT. It codes for CASTFGQKAGQPQHF.

The gene calls are TRBV7-7 and TRBJ2-7; a possible D gene is TRBD1 (6 bases). CDR1 and CDR2 from the germline V gene are SSHAT and FNYEAQ (reference sequence). This CDR3 region has 14 residues. Trimming cost V 2 bases and J 4 bases, with 12 bases left between them. DNA for the CDR3: TGTGCCAGCAGCTTAAACAGGGAGTCTTACGAGCAGTACTTC. Amino acids: CASSLNRESYEQYF.

V is TRBV4-1 and J is TRBJ2-5; 7 nucleotides match TRBD1. The J call may be mistaken, given a closer DNA end match to TRBJ2-7. This CDR3 comprises 16 residues. CDR1 is MGHRA and CDR2 is YSYEKL in the germline V gene. DNA of the CDR3: TGCGCCAGCAGCCATCCGGGGACAGTTAGCTCCTACGAGCAGTACTTC. Amino acid sequence: CASSHPGTVSSYEQYF.

This clone was observed a single time. V gene TRBV9 combines with J gene TRBJ2-5; tentative D call: TRBD1 (6 bases). This CDR3 is built from 15 residues. Trimming stripped 0 bases from V and 5 bases from J, with 14 bases between. Germline CDR1 is SGDLS and CDR2 is YYNGEE. CDR3 in amino acids: CASSVATGNGETQYF. CDR3 DNA sequence: TGTGCCAGCAGCGTAGCTACAGGGAACGGGGAGACCCAGTACTTC.

V usage is TRBV28 and J usage is TRBJ1-1, with TRBD1 matching 10 bases. V was pared by 6 bases and J by 6 bases, with 4 bases of the junction left unmatched. This CDR3 contains 13 residues. Per germline, CDR1 MDHEN and CDR2 SYDVKM. The CDR3 spells CASSTGQGSEAFF. The CDR3 region has the DNA TGTGCCAGCAGCACGGGACAGGGGTCTGAAGCTTTCTTT.

The CDR3 loop reads CASSRDYSYNEQFF. The CDR3, as DNA: TGTGCCAGCAGCCGGGACTACTCCTACAATGAGCAGTTCTTC. The chain employs TRBV14 and TRBJ2-1; 7 bases map to TRBD2. The CDR3 spans 14 residues. Per germline, CDR1 SGHDN and CDR2 FVKESK. V shed 4 bases and J 0 bases; nucleotides not matched to a gene: 0. The whole variable domain, remainder taken from reference TRBV14 and TRBJ2-1, is EAGVTQFPSHSVIEKGQTVTLRCDPISGHDNLYWYRRVMGKEIKFLLHFVKESKQDESGMPNNRFLAERTGGTYSTLKVQPAELEDSGVYFCASSRDYSYNEQFFGPGTRLTVL.

The chain carries TRBV7-9 and TRBJ2-3; no firm D call. The V gene's germline CDR1 is SEHNR and CDR2 FQNEAQ (reference sequence). The CDR3 length is 13 residues. V lost 5 bases and J 4 bases, leaving 10 bases between the germline ends. The CDR3 reads CASSALGADTQYF. Written as DNA, the CDR3 is TGTGCCAGCAGCGCACTTGGCGCAGATACGCAGTATTTT.

The rearrangement links TRBV27 to TRBJ2-2; either TRBD1 or TRBD2 may supply D (5 bases each). Germline assignment: CDR1 MNHEY and CDR2 SMNVEV (reference sequence). The CDR3 is made up of 18 amino acids. Trimming shortened V by 4 bases and J by 1 base, and 19 bases separated the two germline ends. CDR3 protein: CASSWTPPGRMNTGELFF. The CDR3, as DNA: TGTGCCAGCAGTTGGACACCCCCGGGACGGATGAACACCGGGGAGCTGTTTTTT.

This rearrangement joins TRBV28 to TRBJ1-4; possible D gene TRBD1, 5 bases. CDR1 and CDR2 from the germline V gene are MDHEN and SYDVKM. Trimming took 2 bases from V and 7 from J, leaving 11 bases between them. This CDR3 is built from 14 residues. This CDR3 is CASSLSQGSEKLFF. CDR3 nucleotides: TGTGCCAGCAGTTTAAGTCAGGGTAGTGAAAAACTGTTTTTT.

The chain joins TRBV21-1 to TRBJ1-2. TRBV21-1 is listed as a pseudogene. CDR3 size: 14 residues. The CDR3 sequence: CASSKIYSSYGYTF. CDR3 DNA: TGTGCCAGCAGCAAAATCTATAGCAGCTATGGCTACACCTTC.

The gene calls are TRBV5-1 and TRBJ1-3; D is possibly TRBD1 (5 bases). The length of the CDR3 is 17 residues. Trimming left V 0 bases short and J 1 base short, with 14 bases between. Germline lookup yields CDR1 SGHRS and CDR2 YFSETQ. The CDR3 reads CASSLGDATPSGNTIYF. CDR3 nucleotides: TGCGCCAGCAGCTTGGGGGACGCCACCCCTTCTGGAAACACCATATATTTT.

The chain is built from TRBV10-3 and TRBJ1-1; D gene ambiguous. V lost 4 bases and J lost 2, with 11 bases in between. CDR1 ENHRY and CDR2 SYGVKD come from the germline V gene. This CDR3 has 14 amino acids. The CDR3 is CAISVRTDNTEAFF. Here the CDR3 DNA reads TGTGCCATCAGTGTAAGGACGGACAACACTGAAGCTTTCTTT.

This CDR3 reads CARPHTRRYEQYF. As DNA, the CDR3 is TGTGCCAGACCCCATACCCGACGATACGAGCAGTACTTC. The V call is TRBV6-5, the J call TRBJ2-7; D call uncertain. The CDR3 contains 13 residues. Germline V gene sequence: CDR1 MNHEY, CDR2 SVGAGI. V was clipped by 9 bases and J by 4 bases, with 16 bases between them.

The rearrangement uses TRBV7-9 and TRBJ1-1; no reliable D call. Deletions cut 4 bases from V and 1 base from J, with 16 bases between. The CDR3 spans 16 residues. From germline, CDR1 is SEHNR and CDR2 FQNEAQ (reference sequence). As DNA, the CDR3 is TGTGCCAGCAGCTCCCCGGCGGGAACTCCGAACACTGAAGCTTTCTTT. Protein sequence: CASSSPAGTPNTEAFF.

This clone was detected only once. The chain has TRBV10-3 and TRBJ2-3; D is undetermined. This CDR3 region has 14 residues. The V gene's germline CDR1 is ENHRY and CDR2 SYGVKD. Trimming cost V 2 bases and J 4 bases, with 10 bases left between them. The CDR3 DNA reads TGTGCCATCAGTGAGAGGCGAACTTCAGATACGCAGTATTTT. Protein product: CAISERRTSDTQYF.

The table lists this clone with a count of one. The chain links TRBV6-6 to TRBJ1-1; D is possibly TRBD1 (6 bases). This CDR3 is 15 amino acids long. V dropped 8 bases and J dropped 3 bases, with 19 bases sitting between them. Germline loops: CDR1 MNHNY, CDR2 SVGAGI (reference sequence). CDR3 sequence: CASGKRVGGDTEAFF. For the CDR3, the DNA is TGTGCCAGCGGAAAAAGGGTGGGGGGCGACACTGAAGCTTTCTTT.

This chain links TRBV30 with TRBJ2-1; D remains ambiguous. Trimming left V 0 bases short and J 0 bases short, with 9 bases between. The CDR3 consists of 15 residues. Germline CDR1 GTSNPN, CDR2 SVGIG (reference sequence). The CDR3 DNA is TGTGCCTGGAGTGTATTACTCAGCTCCTACAATGAGCAGTTCTTC. This encodes CAWSVLLSSYNEQFF.

The chain joins TRBV5-4 to TRBJ2-1; the match to TRBD2 covers 9 bases. This CDR3 spans 15 amino acids. J was trimmed by 8 bases and V by 2 bases; bases with no gene match: 8. The germline V gene encodes CDR1 SGHNT and CDR2 YYREEE (reference sequence). The CDR3 region is CASSFAGGPLDEQFF. CDR3 DNA sequence: TGTGCCAGCAGCTTCGCGGGAGGGCCCCTGGATGAGCAGTTCTTC. The full variable domain, in which reference TRBV5-4 and TRBJ2-1 provide the parts outside the CDR3, is ETGVTQSPTHLIKTRGQQVTLRCSSQSGHNTVSWYQQALGQGPQFIFQYYREEENGRGNFPPRFSGLQFPNYSSELNVNALELDDSALYLCASSFAGGPLDEQFFGPGTRLTVL.